The entry below describes one TCR beta chain. The data are from a study of blood T cell repertoires in COVID-19. The data were produced by immunoSEQ multiplex PCR, yet TCRdb's version contains in-frame clones alone and is incomplete. Of some 140,000 clones listed, about 76% are singletons. The CDR3 is 13 residues long. From germline, CDR1 is SGHTA and CDR2 FQGTGA. With 5 bases removed from V and 5 bases from J, the gap between germline ends came to 12 bases. The sequencing input was peripheral blood. The clonotype comes from a man older than 75 with acute or convalescent COVID-19. The chain is built from TRBV7-3 and TRBJ2-5; D is possibly TRBD1 (5 bases). CDR3: CASSPRGWETQYF. CDR3 DNA sequence: TGTGCCAGCAGCCCTAGGGGTTGGGAGACCCAGTACTTC.